Listed below are T cell receptor beta chains from one sample, sequenced in a study of technical replicates of blood from a handful of donors. Measured with immunoSEQ multiplex PCR; TCRdb has only the in-frame clones, and not every one. Of more than 65,000 clones in the sample, approximately 94% were seen once. The sample comprised T cells isolated from PBMCs. All receptors come from a human donor in good health. The CDR3 runs from the conserved cysteine through the conserved F or W. The D gene is left open where the match is weak. Expanded clones get a size class; other rows say once, few or many, or leave the size out.

D,V,size,J,CDR3,DNA
TRBD1,TRBV4-3,NA,TRBJ1-3,CASSRPDLTGVGNTIYF,TGCGCCAGCAGCCGACCCGATTTGACAGGGGTTGGAAACACCATATATTTT
NA,TRBV29-1,NA,TRBJ2-7,CSVEGAGQLYEQYF,TGCAGCGTTGAAGGGGCGGGACAGCTCTACGAGCAGTACTTC
NA,TRBV2,NA,TRBJ1-2,CASSGDQGVDYGYTF,TGTGCCAGCAGTGGTGACCAAGGGGTGGATTATGGCTACACCTTC
NA,TRBV11-2,NA,TRBJ1-2,CASSGPGGEANYGYTF,TGTGCCAGCAGCGGTCCTGGGGGGGAAGCTAACTATGGCTACACCTTC
TRBD1,TRBV28,NA,TRBJ1-4,CASSFTGVTEKLFF,TGTGCCAGCAGTTTCACAGGGGTTACTGAAAAACTGTTTTTT
NA,TRBV13,NA,TRBJ1-1,CASSLFAGEGTTEAFF,TGTGCCAGCAGCTTATTTGCTGGGGAGGGGACCACTGAAGCTTTCTTT
NA,TRBV4-1,NA,TRBJ1-2,CASSQEEWRDSYGYTF,TGCGCCAGCAGCCAAGAAGAGTGGAGGGATTCATATGGCTACACCTTC
NA,TRBV7-9,NA,TRBJ2-2,CATDTGELFF,TGTGCCACCGACACCGGGGAGCTGTTTTTT
NA,TRBV7-3,NA,TRBJ2-2,CASSFSGRNGELFF,TGTGCCAGCAGCTTCTCAGGGAGGAACGGGGAGCTGTTTTTT
NA,TRBV27,NA,TRBJ2-7,CASSLSRWGASYEQYF,TGTGCCAGCAGTTTATCGAGGTGGGGCGCCTCCTACGAGCAGTACTTC
TRBD1,TRBV28,NA,TRBJ2-3,CASSQRTGFTDTQYF,TGTGCCAGCAGTCAGCGGACAGGTTTCACAGATACGCAGTATTTT
NA,TRBV6-1,once,TRBJ2-7,CASSEGAVPTYEQYF,TGTGCCAGCAGTGAGGGAGCAGTTCCTACCTACGAGCAGTACTTC
TRBD1,TRBV28,NA,TRBJ2-1,CASSSLGQDNEQFF,TGTGCCAGCAGTTCACTCGGACAGGACAATGAGCAGTTCTTC
NA,TRBV5-1,NA,TRBJ1-2,CASSLEGRVISYTF,TGCGCCAGCAGCTTGGAGGGCAGGGTAATAAGCTACACCTTC
TRBD1,TRBV5-1,NA,TRBJ2-1,CATAYRGHGDEQFF,TGCGCCACCGCCTACAGGGGGCACGGAGATGAGCAGTTCTTC
TRBD2,TRBV9,NA,TRBJ2-3,CASSAQLAGTDTQYF,TGTGCCAGCAGCGCCCAACTAGCGGGCACAGATACGCAGTATTTT
TRBD1,TRBV14,NA,TRBJ1-1,CASSYAGQGPYTEAFF,TGTGCCAGCAGCTACGCTGGACAGGGCCCATACACTGAAGCTTTCTTT
NA,TRBV6-7,once,TRBJ1-2,CASNRGTVIYGYTF,TGTGCCAGCAATAGGGGCACAGTCATCTATGGCTACACCTTC
TRBD1,TRBV14,NA,TRBJ2-4,CASSQEMGTGYSWKYF,TGTGCCAGCAGCCAAGAGATGGGGACAGGGTATTCGTGGAAGTACTTC
TRBD2,TRBV9,NA,TRBJ2-5,CASSVGASGMGETQYF,TGTGCCAGCAGCGTAGGGGCTAGCGGTATGGGAGAGACCCAGTACTTC
NA,TRBV28,NA,TRBJ1-3,CASSQRRNSGNTIYF,TGTGCCAGCAGCCAGCGACGGAACTCTGGAAACACCATATATTTT
NA,TRBV10-3,NA,TRBJ2-4,CAISQYGPAYEENIQYF,TGTGCCATCAGTCAATACGGCCCCGCTTATGAGGAAAACATTCAGTACTTC
NA,TRBV4-1,NA,TRBJ1-5,CASSQQTEGNQPQHF,TGCGCCAGCAGCCAGCAAACGGAGGGCAATCAGCCCCAGCATTTT
TRBD1,TRBV14,few,TRBJ1-2,CASSRSTGAYGYTF,TGTGCCAGCAGCCGTTCGACAGGGGCCTATGGCTACACCTTC
NA,TRBV7-2,NA,TRBJ1-2,CASSPGIPYYGYTF,TGTGCCAGCAGCCCAGGCATCCCGTACTATGGCTACACCTTC
TRBD1,TRBV27,NA,TRBJ2-7,CASSGTENYEQYF,TGTGCCAGCAGTGGGACAGAAAACTACGAGCAGTACTTC
NA,TRBV4-1,NA,TRBJ2-7,CASSQLMQGSYEQYF,TGCGCCAGCAGCCAACTTATGCAGGGGTCCTACGAGCAGTACTTC
NA,TRBV28,NA,TRBJ1-2,CASRVWGLYGYTF,TGTGCCAGCAGGGTCTGGGGACTGTATGGCTACACCTTC
NA,TRBV15,NA,TRBJ2-7,CATSRELKNEQYF,TGTGCCACCAGCAGAGAACTAAAGAACGAGCAGTACTTC
TRBD2,TRBV19,NA,TRBJ2-3,CASSILLAVISTDTQYF,TGTGCCAGTAGTATCCTCCTAGCGGTTATAAGCACAGATACGCAGTATTTT
NA,TRBV9,NA,TRBJ2-2,CASSVGGYNTGELFF,TGTGCCAGCAGCGTAGGGGGCTACAACACCGGGGAGCTGTTTTTT
NA,TRBV7-8,NA,TRBJ2-7,CASSFRRGPAYEQYF,TGTGCCAGCAGCTTCCGCAGGGGCCCAGCCTACGAGCAGTACTTC
NA,TRBV7-9,NA,TRBJ2-5,CASSSGLREETQYF,TGTGCCAGCAGCTCAGGACTTAGGGAAGAGACCCAGTACTTC
TRBD2,TRBV7-8,NA,TRBJ2-3,CASRQRTSDGTDTQYF,TGTGCCAGCAGACAAAGGACTAGCGACGGCACAGATACGCAGTATTTT
NA,TRBV7-2,NA,TRBJ1-1,CASSLGPGVNTEAFF,TGTGCCAGCAGCTTAGGTCCGGGTGTGAACACTGAAGCTTTCTTT
NA,TRBV10-2,NA,TRBJ2-5,CASSEFGTRETQYF,TGCGCCAGCAGTGAGTTCGGTACGAGGGAGACCCAGTACTTC
NA,TRBV5-1,NA,TRBJ1-1,CASSSQGPRDTEAFF,TGCGCCAGCAGCTCACAGGGCCCAAGGGACACTGAAGCTTTCTTT
NA,TRBV7-2,NA,TRBJ2-2,CASTSVASTGELFF,TGTGCCAGCACCTCAGTAGCTTCCACCGGGGAGCTGTTTTTT
NA,TRBV7-9,NA,TRBJ2-5,CASSLVSRQETQYF,TGTGCCAGCAGCTTAGTTTCTAGACAAGAGACCCAGTACTTC
TRBD1,TRBV27,once,TRBJ1-1,CASSVDRVTEAFF,TGTGCCAGCAGTGTTGACAGGGTAACTGAAGCTTTCTTT
NA,TRBV7-3,once,TRBJ2-4,CASSLRPGAKNIQYF,TGTGCCAGCAGCTTAAGACCAGGAGCCAAAAACATTCAGTACTTC
NA,TRBV6-1,NA,TRBJ1-4,CASSEWLAGENEKLFF,TGTGCCAGCAGTGAATGGTTGGCAGGGGAAAATGAAAAACTGTTTTTT
TRBD1,TRBV4-2,NA,TRBJ2-3,CASSQEDRTFTDTQYF,TGTGCCAGCAGCCAAGAGGACAGGACGTTCACAGATACGCAGTATTTT
TRBD2,TRBV4-1,once,TRBJ2-7,CASSQRAGESEIQYEQYF,TGCGCCAGCAGCCAACGAGCGGGAGAGAGTGAGATCCAATACGAGCAGTACTTC
NA,TRBV4-1,NA,TRBJ1-1,CASSQEIPQSNTEAFF,TGCGCCAGCAGCCAAGAGATCCCACAATCGAACACTGAAGCTTTCTTT
NA,TRBV30,NA,TRBJ2-3,CAWSGQAQYF,TGTGCCTGGAGTGGCCAGGCGCAGTATTTT
NA,TRBV19,NA,TRBJ1-2,CASSIGQGPGYTF,TGTGCCAGTAGTATAGGGCAGGGGCCCGGCTACACCTTC
TRBD2,TRBV7-2,NA,TRBJ2-7,CASSLADPLAGGHEQYF,TGTGCCAGCAGCTTAGCCGACCCCCTAGCGGGAGGGCACGAGCAGTACTTC
TRBD1,TRBV19,NA,TRBJ2-5,CASSLDRGRETQYF,TGTGCCAGTAGTCTGGACAGGGGGCGGGAGACCCAGTACTTC
NA,TRBV25-1,NA,TRBJ2-7,CASSEGNTRQYF,TGTGCCAGCAGTGAAGGCAACACCCGGCAGTACTTC
NA,TRBV11-3,NA,TRBJ2-1,CASSLLSGGSYNEQFF,TGTGCCAGCAGCTTATTGAGCGGAGGAAGCTACAATGAGCAGTTCTTC
NA,TRBV4-3,NA,TRBJ1-3,CASSFLPGDSGNTIYF,TGCGCCAGCAGCTTTCTTCCCGGGGACTCTGGAAACACCATATATTTT
TRBD2,TRBV7-9,once,TRBJ2-3,CASSQASGRFPDTQYF,TGTGCCAGCAGCCAGGCTAGCGGGAGGTTTCCAGATACGCAGTATTTT